This T cell receptor beta chain was identified in a study of blood T cell repertoires in COVID-19. Study overall: The United States, Italy and Spain supplied acute and convalescent COVID-19 samples.

This CDR3 is 14 amino acids long. Germline V gene data show CDR1 as SGHAT and CDR2 as FQNNGV. The V gene lost 2 bases and the J gene lost 0 bases, with 6 bases spanning the gap. Data came from immunoSEQ multiplex PCR; TCRdb stores just in-frame clones and leaves some out. This table holds 150,000 to 200,000 clones, approximately 87% found once. The genes are TRBV11-2 and TRBJ2-3; TRBD2 is a possible D gene (6 bases). Sequencing input: peripheral blood. The sequence derives from a man aged 18 to 35 with active or convalescent COVID-19. CDR3: CASSLLASTDTQYF. CDR3 DNA sequence: TGTGCCAGCAGCTTACTAGCGAGCACAGATACGCAGTATTTT.